The clone carrying this TCR beta chain was seen only a few times. The sample belongs to a study of T cells after yellow fever vaccination. TCRdb passed the 5' RACE reads through MiXCR, listing each CDR3 protein once. The sample has 400,000 or so distinct CDR3 sequences, over 15% seen once. Germline V lookup: CDR1 SGHTA, CDR2 FQGNSA. The CDR3 covers 15 residues. V was pared by 5 bases and J by 5 bases, with 8 bases of the junction left unmatched. The sequence was obtained from a young man who received the YFV17D yellow fever vaccine. The gene calls are TRBV7-2 and TRBJ2-4; 8 positions match TRBD2. Source: PBMCs, taken before the yellow fever booster vaccination. CDR3 residues: CASSISGAKENIQYF. CDR3 sequence (DNA): TGTGCCAGCAGCATTAGCGGGGCGAAGGAAAACATTCAGTACTTC.